This T cell receptor beta chain was sequenced during a study of identical twins. Notes on the study in general: In zero-insertion analyses, partial confounding could arise from invariant MAIT and iNKT cells. Twins' surplus sharing was weaker for beta out-of-frame sequences. The study found excess low generation probability among twin-shared out-of-frame alpha sequences.

This clonotype was recorded a few times. Its antigen is undetermined. Healthy Caucasians were all of the donors. TCRdb used MiXCR to reprocess the 5' RACE reads, holding one entry per CDR3 protein. The table has 350,000 or so distinct CDR3 sequences, around 9% seen once. Material: naive T cells sorted from blood. This sequence was found in a woman aged 45-65 years in good health.

The CDR3 DNA is TGTGCCAGCAGTTTAAGTTGGTGGGACAGGGCGGGGAATGAAAAACTGTTTTTT. As protein: CASSLSWWDRAGNEKLFF. The chain combines TRBV27 with TRBJ1-4; 9 nucleotides line up with TRBD1. This CDR3 is 18 amino acids long. The V segment lost 2 bases and the J segment 5 bases; nucleotides outside the gene matches: 12. CDR1 and CDR2 from the germline V gene are MNHEY and SMNVEV (reference sequence).